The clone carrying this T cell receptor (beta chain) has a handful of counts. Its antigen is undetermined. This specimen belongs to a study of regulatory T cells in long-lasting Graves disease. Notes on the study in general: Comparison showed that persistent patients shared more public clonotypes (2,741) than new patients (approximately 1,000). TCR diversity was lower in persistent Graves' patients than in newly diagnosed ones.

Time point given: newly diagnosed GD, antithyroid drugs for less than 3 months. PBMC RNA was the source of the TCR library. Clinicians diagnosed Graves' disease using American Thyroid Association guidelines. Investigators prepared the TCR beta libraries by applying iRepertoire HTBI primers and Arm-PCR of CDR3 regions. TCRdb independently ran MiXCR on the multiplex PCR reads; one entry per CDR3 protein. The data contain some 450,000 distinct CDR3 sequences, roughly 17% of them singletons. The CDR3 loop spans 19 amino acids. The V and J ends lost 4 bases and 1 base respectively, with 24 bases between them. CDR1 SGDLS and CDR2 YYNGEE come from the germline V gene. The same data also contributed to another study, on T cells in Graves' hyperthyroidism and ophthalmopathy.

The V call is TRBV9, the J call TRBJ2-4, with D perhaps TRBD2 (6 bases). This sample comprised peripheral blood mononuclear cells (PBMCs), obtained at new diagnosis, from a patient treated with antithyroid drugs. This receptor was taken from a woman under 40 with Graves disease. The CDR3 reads CASSSGQGGAGLAKNIQYF. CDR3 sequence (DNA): TGTGCCAGCAGCTCAGGACAAGGCGGAGCGGGTTTGGCCAAAAACATTCAGTACTTC.